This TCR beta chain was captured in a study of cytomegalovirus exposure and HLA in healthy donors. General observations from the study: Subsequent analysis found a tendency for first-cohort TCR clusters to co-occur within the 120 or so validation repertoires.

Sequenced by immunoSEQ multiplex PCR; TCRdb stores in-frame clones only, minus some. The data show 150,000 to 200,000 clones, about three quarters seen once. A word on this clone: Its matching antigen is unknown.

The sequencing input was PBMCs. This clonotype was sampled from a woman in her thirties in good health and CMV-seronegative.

The DNA for the CDR3 is TGCAGCTTTATTCGGCAGGCCGACTCCTACGAGCAGTACTTC. It yields the protein CSFIRQADSYEQYF. The V and J genes are TRBV29-1 and TRBJ2-7; D is unclear. There are 14 residues in the CDR3. V was shortened by 8 bases and J by 0 bases, with 17 bases between the two germline ends. The germline gives CDR1 SQVTM, CDR2 ANQGSEA.